This entry features one T cell receptor (beta chain) sequence. These data come from a study of follicular helper T cells after annual influenza vaccination. This sample's time point: 2015-2016 season, 7 days after influenza vaccination. Trimming at V came to 5 bases and at J to 2 bases, leaving 8 bases not matched to a gene. Germline V gene data show CDR1 as SGHAT and CDR2 as FQNNGV. The CDR3 is 15 amino acids. The protocol was immunoSEQ multiplex PCR, while the TCRdb copy is restricted to in-frame clones and leaves out a portion. The data contain around 8,700 clones, 80% to 85% of them singletons. The V call is TRBV11-2, the J call TRBJ2-7; 8 bases map to TRBD1. The TCR comes from an adult who received the influenza vaccine. This specimen was CXCR5+ CD38- circulating T follicular helper cells from blood, taken 7 days after influenza vaccination. Subset denoted: circulating Tfh, non-naive CD4+CXCR5+PD-1+ (ICOS+CD38+ or ICOS-CD38-). The CDR3 loop is CASSLLGQGTYEQYF. The DNA for the CDR3 is TGTGCCAGCAGCCTACTCGGACAGGGAACCTACGAGCAGTACTTC.